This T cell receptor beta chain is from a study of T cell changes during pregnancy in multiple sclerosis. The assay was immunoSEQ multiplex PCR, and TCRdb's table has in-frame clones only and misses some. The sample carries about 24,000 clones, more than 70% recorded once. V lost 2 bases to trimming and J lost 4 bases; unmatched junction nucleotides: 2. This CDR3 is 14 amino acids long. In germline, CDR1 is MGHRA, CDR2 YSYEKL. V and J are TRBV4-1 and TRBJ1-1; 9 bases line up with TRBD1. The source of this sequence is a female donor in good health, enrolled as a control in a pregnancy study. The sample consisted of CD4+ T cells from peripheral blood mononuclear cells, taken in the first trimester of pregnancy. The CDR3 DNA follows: TGCGCCAGCAGCCAACCGACAGGGGGCACTGAAGCTTTCTTT. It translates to CASSQPTGGTEAFF.